This TCR beta chain was sequenced for a study of OX40 agonist ivuxolimab in advanced cancers. Germline CDR1 SGHAT, CDR2 FQNNGV. CDR3 length: 16 amino acids. The V segment lost 0 bases and the J segment 9 bases; nucleotides outside the gene matches: 7. Data came from immunoSEQ multiplex PCR; TCRdb stores just in-frame clones and leaves some out. The table has tens of thousands of clones, about 90% seen once. The V gene is TRBV11-2, the J gene TRBJ2-2, with 10 bases fitting TRBD2. The specimen was CD4+ or CD8+ T cells sorted from blood, collected in a trial of the OX40 agonist ivuxolimab. This TCR was recovered from an adult with an advanced solid tumor such as melanoma, head and neck, liver or kidney cancer. The chain's CDR3 is CASSLDLAGVFRELFF. Here the CDR3 DNA reads TGTGCCAGCAGCTTAGACCTAGCGGGAGTTTTCCGGGAGCTGTTTTTT. The full variable domain, completed using reference TRBV11-2 and TRBJ2-2, is EAGVAQSPRYKIIEKRQSVAFWCNPISGHATLYWYQQILGQGPKLLIQFQNNGVVDDSQLPKDRFSAERLKGVDSTLKIQPAKLEDSAVYLCASSLDLAGVFRELFFGEGSRLTVL.